This T cell receptor (beta chain) was recovered during a study of blood T cell repertoires in COVID-19. Participant ages covered about 18 to 100 years across 24 US areas. Cohort 3 recovered donors had two negative PCRs, clearance, or symptom resolution. In the authors' workflow: Nucleated cell number was recorded as an estimate derived from reference gene primer amplification. The repertoire was sequenced with immunoSEQ multiplex PCR; TCRdb's copy has only in-frame clones and lacks some. V, J and clone size are taken as reported in that table, and D and trimming were inferred from the DNA itself. The repertoire holds approximately 400,000 clones, with around 83% as singletons. This clone was detected only once. Germline V gene lookup returns CDR1 SGHTA and CDR2 FQGNSA. CDR3 length equals 15 residues. The V and J ends lost 5 bases and 2 bases respectively, with 16 bases between them.

This clonotype was sampled from a woman aged 45-65 years who had recovered from COVID-19. The source material was PBMCs or T cells enriched from blood (not recorded which). This chain uses TRBV7-2 with TRBJ2-7, with a possible D match to TRBD2 (6 bases). CDR3 DNA sequence: TGTGCCAGCAGCCATGATAGCGGTAGACCCTACGAGCAGTACTTC. This gives the protein CASSHDSGRPYEQYF.